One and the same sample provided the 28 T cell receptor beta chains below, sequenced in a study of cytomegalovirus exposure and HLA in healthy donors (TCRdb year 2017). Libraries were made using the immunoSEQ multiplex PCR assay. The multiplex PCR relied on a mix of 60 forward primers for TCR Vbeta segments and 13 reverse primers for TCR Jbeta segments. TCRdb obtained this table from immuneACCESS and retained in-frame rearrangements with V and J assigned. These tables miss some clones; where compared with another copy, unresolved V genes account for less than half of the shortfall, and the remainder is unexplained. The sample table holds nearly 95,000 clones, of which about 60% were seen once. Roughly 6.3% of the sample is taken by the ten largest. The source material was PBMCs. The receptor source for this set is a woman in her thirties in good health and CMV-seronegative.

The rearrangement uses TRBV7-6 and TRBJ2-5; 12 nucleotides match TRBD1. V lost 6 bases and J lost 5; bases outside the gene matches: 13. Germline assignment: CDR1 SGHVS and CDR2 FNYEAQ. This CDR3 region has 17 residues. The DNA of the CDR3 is TGTGCCAGCAGAAAATCCGGGACAGGGGGCGCGTTGGAGACCCAGTACTTC. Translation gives CASRKSGTGGALETQYF.

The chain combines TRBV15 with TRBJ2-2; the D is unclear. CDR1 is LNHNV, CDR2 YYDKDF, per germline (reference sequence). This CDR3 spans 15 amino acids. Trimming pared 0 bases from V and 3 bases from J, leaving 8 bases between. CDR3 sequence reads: CATSREETYTGELFF. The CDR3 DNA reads TGTGCCACCAGCAGAGAGGAGACGTACACCGGGGAGCTGTTTTTT.

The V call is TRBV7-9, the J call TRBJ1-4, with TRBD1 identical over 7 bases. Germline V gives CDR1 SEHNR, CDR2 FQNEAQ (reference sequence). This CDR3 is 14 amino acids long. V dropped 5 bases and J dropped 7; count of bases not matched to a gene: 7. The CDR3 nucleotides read TGTGCCAGCAGCATCGTCGGGACAGCTGAAAAACTGTTTTTT. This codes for CASSIVGTAEKLFF.

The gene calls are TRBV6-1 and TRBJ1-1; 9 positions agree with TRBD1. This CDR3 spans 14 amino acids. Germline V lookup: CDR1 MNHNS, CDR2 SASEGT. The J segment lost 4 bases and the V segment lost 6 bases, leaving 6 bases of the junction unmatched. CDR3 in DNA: TGTGCCAGCAGAGGGCAACAGGGGGCCACTGAAGCTTTCTTT. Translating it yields CASRGQQGATEAFF.

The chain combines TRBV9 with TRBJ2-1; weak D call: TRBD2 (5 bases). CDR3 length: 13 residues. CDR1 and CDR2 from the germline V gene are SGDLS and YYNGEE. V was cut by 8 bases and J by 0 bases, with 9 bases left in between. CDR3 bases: TGTGCCAGTTCCCGGGGCTCCTACAATGAGCAGTTCTTC. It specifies CASSRGSYNEQFF.

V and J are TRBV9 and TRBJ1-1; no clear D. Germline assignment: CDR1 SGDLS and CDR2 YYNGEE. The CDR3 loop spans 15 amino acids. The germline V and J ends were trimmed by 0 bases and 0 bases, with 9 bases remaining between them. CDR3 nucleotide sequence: TGTGCCAGCAGCGTAGGCGGAATCATGAACACTGAAGCTTTCTTT. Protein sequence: CASSVGGIMNTEAFF.

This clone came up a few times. CDR3 loop: CASSFLGQGDQETQYF. The CDR3 DNA reads as TGTGCCAGCAGTTTCCTCGGACAGGGGGATCAAGAGACCCAGTACTTC. This chain joins TRBV27 and TRBJ2-5; 10 bases align to TRBD1. Germline CDR1 MNHEY, CDR2 SMNVEV (reference sequence). V was pared by 3 bases and J by 2 bases, with 6 bases of the junction left unmatched. The CDR3 is 16 amino acids.

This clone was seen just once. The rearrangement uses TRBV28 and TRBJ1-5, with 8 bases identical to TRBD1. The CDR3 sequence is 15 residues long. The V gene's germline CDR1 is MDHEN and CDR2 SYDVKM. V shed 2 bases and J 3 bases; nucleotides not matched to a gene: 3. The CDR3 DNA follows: TGTGCCAGCAGTTTAGTGGGACAGGACAATCAGCCCCAGCATTTT. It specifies CASSLVGQDNQPQHF. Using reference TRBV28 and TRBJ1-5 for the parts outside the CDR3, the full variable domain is DVKVTQSSRYLVKRTGEKVFLECVQDMDHENMFWYRQDPGLGLRLIYFSYDVKMKEKGDIPEGYSVSREKKERFSLILESASTNQTSMYLCASSLVGQDNQPQHFGDGTRLSIL.

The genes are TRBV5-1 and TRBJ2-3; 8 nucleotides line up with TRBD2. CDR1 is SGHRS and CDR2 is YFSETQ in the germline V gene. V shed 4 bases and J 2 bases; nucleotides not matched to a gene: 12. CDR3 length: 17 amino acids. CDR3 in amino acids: CASSPRASGGFTDTQYF. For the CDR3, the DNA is TGCGCCAGCAGCCCGAGGGCGAGCGGGGGCTTCACAGATACGCAGTATTTT.

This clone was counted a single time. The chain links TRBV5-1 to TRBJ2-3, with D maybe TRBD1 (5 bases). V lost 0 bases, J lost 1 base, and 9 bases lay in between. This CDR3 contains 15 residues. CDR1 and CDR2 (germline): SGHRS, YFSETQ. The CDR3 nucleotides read TGCGCCAGCAGCTTGGAAGGGGTCCGCACAGATACGCAGTATTTT. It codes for CASSLEGVRTDTQYF.

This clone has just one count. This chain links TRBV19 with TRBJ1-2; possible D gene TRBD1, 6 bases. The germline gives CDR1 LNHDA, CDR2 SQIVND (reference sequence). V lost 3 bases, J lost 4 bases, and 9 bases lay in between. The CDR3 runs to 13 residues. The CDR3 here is CASSMEQGYGYTF. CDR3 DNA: TGTGCCAGTAGTATGGAACAGGGCTATGGCTACACCTTC.

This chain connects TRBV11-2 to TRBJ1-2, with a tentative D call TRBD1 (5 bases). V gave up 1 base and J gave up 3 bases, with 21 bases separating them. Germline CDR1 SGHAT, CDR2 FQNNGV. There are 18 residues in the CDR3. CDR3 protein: CASSLGGRGPWEDYGYTF. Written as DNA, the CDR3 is TGTGCCAGCAGCTTAGGAGGTAGGGGCCCGTGGGAGGACTATGGCTACACCTTC.

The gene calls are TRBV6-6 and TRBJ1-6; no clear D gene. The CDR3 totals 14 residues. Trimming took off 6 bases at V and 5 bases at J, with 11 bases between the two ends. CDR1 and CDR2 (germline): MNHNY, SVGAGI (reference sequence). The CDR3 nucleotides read TGTGCCAGCAGCTCGTCCGGTCATAATTCACCCCTCCACTTT. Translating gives CASSSSGHNSPLHF.

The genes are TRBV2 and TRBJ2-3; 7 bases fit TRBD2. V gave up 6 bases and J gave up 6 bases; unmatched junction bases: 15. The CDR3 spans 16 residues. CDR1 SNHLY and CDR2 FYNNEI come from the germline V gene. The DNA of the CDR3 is TGTGCCAGCAGGCCCGTACTAGCGACTGAGAGGGATACGCAGTATTTT. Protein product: CASRPVLATERDTQYF.

The CDR3 loop is CASKLGTGGGNTIYF. CDR3 nucleotides: TGTGCCAGCAAACTGGGGACAGGGGGTGGAAACACCATATATTTT. V and J are TRBV6-5 and TRBJ1-3; the match to TRBD1 covers 11 bases. CDR3 size: 15 residues. CDR1 MNHEY and CDR2 SVGAGI come from the germline V gene. The trim removed 7 bases at V and 3 bases at J, leaving 5 bases unmatched.

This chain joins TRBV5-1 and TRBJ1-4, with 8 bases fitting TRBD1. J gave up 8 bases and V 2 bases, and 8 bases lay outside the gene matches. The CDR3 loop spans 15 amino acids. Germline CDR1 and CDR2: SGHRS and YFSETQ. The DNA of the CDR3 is TGCGCCAGCAGCTTCGACAGGGGAAGGGAAGAAAAACTGTTTTTT. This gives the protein CASSFDRGREEKLFF.

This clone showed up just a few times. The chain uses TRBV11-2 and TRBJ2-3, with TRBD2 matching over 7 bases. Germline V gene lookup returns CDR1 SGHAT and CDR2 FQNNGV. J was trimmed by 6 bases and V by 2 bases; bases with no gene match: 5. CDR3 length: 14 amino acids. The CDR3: CASSLNSGEDTQYF. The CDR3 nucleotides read TGTGCCAGCAGCTTAAACAGCGGGGAGGATACGCAGTATTTT.

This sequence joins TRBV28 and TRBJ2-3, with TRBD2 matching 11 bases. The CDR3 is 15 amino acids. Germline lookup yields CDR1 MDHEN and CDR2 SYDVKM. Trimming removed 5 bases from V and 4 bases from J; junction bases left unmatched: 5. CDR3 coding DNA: TGTGCCAGCAGTCTTCCGGGACTAGCGGCAGATACGCAGTATTTT. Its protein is CASSLPGLAADTQYF.

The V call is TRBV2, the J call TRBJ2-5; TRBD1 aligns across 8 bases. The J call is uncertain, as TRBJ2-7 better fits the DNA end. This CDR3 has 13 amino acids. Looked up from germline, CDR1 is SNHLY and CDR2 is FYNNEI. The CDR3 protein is CASSTGGSYEQYF. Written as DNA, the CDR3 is TGTGCCAGCAGTACAGGGGGAAGCTACGAGCAGTACTTC.

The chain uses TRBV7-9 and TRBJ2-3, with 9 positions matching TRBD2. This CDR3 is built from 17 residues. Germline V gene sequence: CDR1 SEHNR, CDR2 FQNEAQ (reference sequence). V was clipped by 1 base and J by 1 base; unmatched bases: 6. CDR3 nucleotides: TGTGCCAGCAGCTTAGATCCCTCTAGCGGGGGCACAGATACGCAGTATTTT. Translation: CASSLDPSSGGTDTQYF.

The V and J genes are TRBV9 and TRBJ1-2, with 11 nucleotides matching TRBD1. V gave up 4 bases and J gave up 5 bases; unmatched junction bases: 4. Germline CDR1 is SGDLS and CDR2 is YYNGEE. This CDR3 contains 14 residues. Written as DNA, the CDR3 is TGTGCCAGCAGCCCCGGGACAGGGGGGTATGGCTACACCTTC. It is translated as CASSPGTGGYGYTF.

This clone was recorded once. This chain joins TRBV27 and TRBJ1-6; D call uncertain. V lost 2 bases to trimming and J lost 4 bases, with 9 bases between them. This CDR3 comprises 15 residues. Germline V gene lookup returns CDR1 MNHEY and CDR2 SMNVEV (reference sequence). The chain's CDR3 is CASSLPRGYNSPLHF. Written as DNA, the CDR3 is TGTGCCAGCAGTTTACCACGGGGTTATAATTCACCCCTCCACTTT.

The CDR3 coding sequence is TGTGCCAGCAGTTTTCAGGGCGGAGTGAACACTGAAGCTTTCTTT. Protein: CASSFQGGVNTEAFF. V and J are TRBV28 and TRBJ1-1; D is possibly TRBD1 (5 bases). This CDR3 contains 15 residues. The ends were cut back, 3 bases at V and 0 bases at J, with 11 bases in the middle. Germline values: CDR1 MDHEN, CDR2 SYDVKM.

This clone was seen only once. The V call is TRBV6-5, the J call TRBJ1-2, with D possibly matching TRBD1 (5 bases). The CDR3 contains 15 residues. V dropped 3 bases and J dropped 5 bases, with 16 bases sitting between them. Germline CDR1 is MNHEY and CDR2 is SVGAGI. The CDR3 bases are TGTGCCAGCAGTTATTCGGGGGTTGGGCGATATGGCTACACCTTC. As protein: CASSYSGVGRYGYTF.

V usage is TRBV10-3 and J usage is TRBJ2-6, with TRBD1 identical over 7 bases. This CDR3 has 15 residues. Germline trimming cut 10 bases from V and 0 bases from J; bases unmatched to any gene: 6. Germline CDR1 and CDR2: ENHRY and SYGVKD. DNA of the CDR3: TGTGCCACCCGGGACAGTCGCTCTGGGGCCAACGTCCTGACTTTC. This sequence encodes CATRDSRSGANVLTF.

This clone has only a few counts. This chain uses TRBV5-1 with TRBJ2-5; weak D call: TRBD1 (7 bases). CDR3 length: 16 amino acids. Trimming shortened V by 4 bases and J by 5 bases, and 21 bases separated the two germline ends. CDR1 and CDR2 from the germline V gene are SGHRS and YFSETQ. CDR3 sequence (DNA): TGCGCCAGCAGCCGGACGCCAGGGGGGCAGGGGGAGACCCAGTACTTC. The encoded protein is CASSRTPGGQGETQYF.

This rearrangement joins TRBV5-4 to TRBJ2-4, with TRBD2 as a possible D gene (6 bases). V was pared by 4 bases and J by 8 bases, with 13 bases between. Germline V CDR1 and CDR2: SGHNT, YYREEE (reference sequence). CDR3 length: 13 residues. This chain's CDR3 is CASSPAGSDIQYF. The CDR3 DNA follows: TGTGCCAGCAGCCCCGCGGGGTCGGACATTCAGTACTTC.

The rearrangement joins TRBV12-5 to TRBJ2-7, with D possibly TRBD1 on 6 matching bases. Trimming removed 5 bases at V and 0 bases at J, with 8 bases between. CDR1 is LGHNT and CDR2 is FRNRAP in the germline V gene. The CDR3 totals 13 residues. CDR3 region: CASGTTGSYEQYF. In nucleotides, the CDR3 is TGTGCTAGTGGTACGACAGGCTCCTACGAGCAGTACTTC.